The rows below give T cell receptor beta chains drawn from one sample of a study of identical twins. TCRdb re-called the 5' RACE reads with MiXCR, one entry per CDR3 protein. The sample consists of 150,000 or so distinct CDR3 sequences, around 3.6% of them appearing once. Sequences were obtained from memory T cells sorted from blood. Receptors were obtained from a young man in good health. The CDR3 runs from the conserved cysteine through the conserved F or W. D genes are given only for firm matches. The size entry gives once, few, many or a size class.

clone_size,v_call,d_call,j_call,cdr3_aa
many,TRBV12-3/TRBV12-4,TRBD2,TRBJ2-3,CASSLALAGDTDTQYF
many,TRBV5-1,.,TRBJ2-1,CASSLALRGRTYNEQFF
many,TRBV20-1,.,TRBJ1-2,CSARMGGSYGYTF
many,TRBV29-1,.,TRBJ2-3,CSVEAVPPYSTDTQYF
many,TRBV4-2,TRBD2,TRBJ2-4,CASSQEGWEGIQYF
many,TRBV3-1,.,TRBJ2-3,CASSQEGVTDTQYF
many,TRBV30,TRBD1,TRBJ2-3,CARTRQGGTDTQYF
many,TRBV29-1,TRBD1,TRBJ2-2,CSVDLGQGASGELFF
many,TRBV18,TRBD2,TRBJ2-5,CASSPPSGGSGETQYF
many,TRBV5-6,TRBD2,TRBJ2-5,CASSWVTSGFQETQYF
many,TRBV20-1,.,TRBJ2-1,CSARPLLVYNEQFF
many,TRBV20-1,.,TRBJ2-1,CSKNRALNNEQFF
few,TRBV7-6,.,TRBJ2-2,CASSPRLATGELFF